These 26 T cell receptor beta chains came from one sample sequenced in a study of shared clonotypes between healthy human individuals. Sequencing used immunoSEQ multiplex PCR; TCRdb keeps in-frame clones, though not all of them. The sample shows roughly 330,000 clones, approximately 79% of them seen only once. Source material: memory CD4+ T cells sorted from blood. Sample subset: CD45RA-negative fraction. All receptors come from a man between 25 and 39 years old in good health.

The chain carries TRBV13 and TRBJ2-3, with 11 bases matching TRBD2. With 11 bases clipped from V and 3 bases from J, the junction kept 16 bases outside the gene matches. This CDR3 contains 17 residues. Germline-derived CDR1 and CDR2 are PRHDT and FYEKMQ (reference sequence). The CDR3 here is CASRRSTSGSVTDTQYF. CDR3 in DNA: TGTGCCTCACGGAGGTCTACTAGCGGGAGTGTGACAGATACGCAGTATTTT.

In DNA form, the CDR3 reads TGTGCCAGCTCACCCCTCGACAGGGGGGATGGCTACACCTTC. Translated, it gives CASSPLDRGDGYTF. V is TRBV18 and J is TRBJ1-2, with 9 bases fitting TRBD1. J gave up 6 bases and V 3 bases, and 5 bases lay outside the gene matches. The CDR3 loop spans 14 amino acids. In germline, CDR1 is KGHSH, CDR2 LQKENI.

The CDR3 sequence: CASSRRTSGRAAEQFF. The CDR3 DNA sequence: TGTGCCAGCAGCCGACGAACTAGCGGGAGGGCGGCTGAGCAGTTCTTC. The V and J genes are TRBV7-2 and TRBJ2-1, with 13 bases that match TRBD2. CDR1 and CDR2 (germline): SGHTA, FQGNSA. The CDR3 runs 16 residues. The trim removed 5 bases at V and 9 bases at J, leaving 10 bases unmatched.

This clone was recorded once. CDR3 residues: CASSFLGGPWNYGYTF. The CDR3 DNA reads as TGTGCCAGCAGTTTCCTCGGGGGGCCTTGGAACTATGGCTACACCTTC. V usage is TRBV28 and J usage is TRBJ1-2; the D gene is possibly TRBD1 (6 bases). Germline loops: CDR1 MDHEN, CDR2 SYDVKM. The length of the CDR3 is 16 residues. V was pared by 3 bases and J by 2 bases, with 16 bases between.

The chain links TRBV25-1 to TRBJ2-6; D may be TRBD1 (6 bases). The germline gives CDR1 MGHDK, CDR2 SYGVNS. This CDR3 comprises 17 residues. Trimming left V 3 bases short and J 0 bases short, with 12 bases between. Here the CDR3 reads CASSESGTSSGANVLTF. CDR3 bases: TGTGCCAGCAGTGAGTCCGGGACAAGCTCTGGGGCCAACGTCCTGACTTTC.

The J gene is TRBJ2-7, the V gene TRBV5-1, with 12 bases that match TRBD2. With V trimmed by 4 bases and J by 4 bases, 6 bases remained unmatched. The CDR3 totals 15 residues. CDR1 SGHRS and CDR2 YFSETQ come from the germline V gene. CDR3 loop: CASSRGLAGVYEQYF. The CDR3, as DNA: TGCGCCAGCAGCAGGGGACTAGCGGGTGTTTACGAGCAGTACTTC. Drawing the rest from reference TRBV5-1 and TRBJ2-7, the complete variable domain is KAGVTQTPRYLIKTRGQQVTLSCSPISGHRSVSWYQQTPGQGLQFLFEYFSETQRNKGNFPGRFSGRQFSNSRSEMNVSTLELGDSALYLCASSRGLAGVYEQYFGPGTRLTVT.

This clone was seen only once. The chain links TRBV7-6 to TRBJ2-7; 8 nucleotides line up with TRBD2. Germline V gives CDR1 SGHVS, CDR2 FNYEAQ. V was pared by 0 bases and J by 5 bases, with 0 bases of the junction left unmatched. There are 13 residues in the CDR3. CDR3 residues: CASSLATSDEQYF. The CDR3 DNA reads as TGTGCCAGCAGCTTAGCGACTAGCGACGAGCAGTACTTC.

V and J are TRBV28 and TRBJ2-5; D possibly corresponds to TRBD1 (6 bases). The CDR3 runs to 15 residues. Germline V lookup: CDR1 MDHEN, CDR2 SYDVKM. Trimming shortened V by 3 bases and J by 5 bases, and 16 bases separated the two germline ends. The CDR3 DNA reads TGTGCCAGCAGTTTTGGACAGCGGCAATTTGAGACCCAGTACTTC. Protein: CASSFGQRQFETQYF.

The V call is TRBV18, the J call TRBJ2-1; 12 nucleotides match TRBD2. This CDR3 region has 19 residues. Germline CDR1 and CDR2: KGHSH and LQKENI. With V trimmed by 3 bases and J by 5 bases, 14 bases remained unmatched. This CDR3 reads CASSPLGLAGTRVDNEQFF. CDR3 sequence (DNA): TGTGCCAGCTCACCCCTAGGACTAGCGGGAACGAGGGTCGACAATGAGCAGTTCTTC.

The chain couples TRBV4-3 to TRBJ2-5; 8 nucleotides line up with TRBD2. CDR1 and CDR2 (germline): LGHNA, YSLEER. The CDR3 covers 19 residues. J gave up 1 base and V 1 base, and 14 bases lay outside the gene matches. The CDR3 protein is CASSQVKVISGRPQETQYF. The DNA of the CDR3 is TGCGCCAGCAGCCAAGTAAAAGTAATAAGCGGGAGACCCCAAGAGACCCAGTACTTC.

The chain uses TRBV11-2 and TRBJ2-1, with TRBD2 identical over 11 bases. CDR3 size: 15 residues. The V gene's germline CDR1 is SGHAT and CDR2 FQNNGV. V lost 5 bases to trimming and J lost 5 bases; unmatched junction nucleotides: 5. CDR3 residues: CASSAGTSGNNEQFF. CDR3 nucleotides: TGTGCCAGCAGCGCCGGGACTAGCGGCAACAATGAGCAGTTCTTC.

The chain uses TRBV7-3 and TRBJ2-2; D not resolved. Germline CDR1 reads SGHTA; CDR2 reads FQGTGA. The CDR3 is 12 amino acids. Trimming took off 5 bases at V and 7 bases at J, with 8 bases between the two ends. CDR3 sequence (DNA): TGTGCCAGCAGCCAAGGCATCGGGGAGCTGTTTTTT. It codes for CASSQGIGELFF.

On this clone itself: Other DNA sequences from this sample encode an identical CDR3 as well. The chain joins TRBV5-1 to TRBJ2-7; TRBD2 matches 10 bases. Germline V gene data show CDR1 as SGHRS and CDR2 as YFSETQ. V lost 0 bases and J lost 1; bases outside the gene matches: 4. CDR3 length: 16 amino acids. DNA for the CDR3: TGCGCCAGCAGCTTGGGACTAGCGGGCGCATCCTACGAGCAGTACTTC. The encoded protein is CASSLGLAGASYEQYF.

The V and J genes are TRBV2 and TRBJ1-5, with D tentatively TRBD1 (5 bases). Looked up from germline, CDR1 is SNHLY and CDR2 is FYNNEI. V shed 2 bases and J shed 3 bases, with 11 bases lying between them. This CDR3 spans 15 amino acids. The CDR3 DNA sequence: TGTGCCAGCAGTGAAAAAGGGGTCGACAATCAGCCCCAGCATTTT. Translated: CASSEKGVDNQPQHF.

V is TRBV25-1 and J is TRBJ2-3; D possibly corresponds to TRBD1 (6 bases). The CDR3 sequence is 15 residues long. The V end was cut by 5 bases, the J end by 0 bases, with 12 bases between. The germline CDR1 and CDR2 sequences are MGHDK and SYGVNS. In DNA, the CDR3 is TGTGCCAGCAGTAAAACAGGGATTAGCACAGATACGCAGTATTTT. It codes for CASSKTGISTDTQYF.

The rearrangement uses TRBV9 and TRBJ1-4, with 10 bases that match TRBD1. Trimming cost V 4 bases and J 7 bases; bases outside gene matches: 7. The CDR3 spans 15 residues. Germline CDR1 reads SGDLS; CDR2 reads YYNGEE. For the CDR3, the DNA is TGTGCCAGCAGCATCGGGACAGGGGACGTTGAAAAACTGTTTTTT. The encoded protein is CASSIGTGDVEKLFF. Drawing the rest from reference TRBV9 and TRBJ1-4, the complete variable domain is DSGVTQTPKHLITATGQRVTLRCSPRSGDLSVYWYQQSLDQGLQFLIQYYNGEERAKGNILERFSAQQFPDLHSELNLSSLELGDSALYFCASSIGTGDVEKLFFGSGTQLSVL.

The chain has TRBV20-1 and TRBJ1-2, with D unclear. The V and J ends lost 0 bases and 8 bases respectively, with 7 bases between them. Germline assignment: CDR1 DFQATT and CDR2 SNEGSKA (reference sequence). This CDR3 is 11 amino acids long. The CDR3, as DNA: TGCAGTGCTAGAGATCCCCCCGGCTACACCTTC. Residues: CSARDPPGYTF.

Only a few counts were recorded for this clone. V is TRBV9 and J is TRBJ2-7; either TRBD1 or TRBD2 may supply D (5 bases each). Trimming took off 0 bases at V and 7 bases at J, with 14 bases between the two ends. This CDR3 spans 14 amino acids. Germline V gene sequence: CDR1 SGDLS, CDR2 YYNGEE. CDR3 region: CASSVAPGTWEQYF. In DNA, the CDR3 is TGTGCCAGCAGCGTAGCTCCGGGGACCTGGGAGCAGTACTTC.

The chain carries TRBV5-1 and TRBJ2-3; D uncertain. Looked up from germline, CDR1 is SGHRS and CDR2 is YFSETQ. Trimming pared 0 bases from V and 1 base from J, leaving 9 bases between. The CDR3 is made up of 15 amino acids. The CDR3 is CASSLGLDRTDTQYF. The CDR3 DNA is TGCGCCAGCAGCTTGGGGCTAGATCGCACAGATACGCAGTATTTT.

The V and J genes are TRBV9 and TRBJ2-4; D not resolved. V was shortened by 3 bases and J by 0 bases, with 7 bases between the two germline ends. The germline gives CDR1 SGDLS, CDR2 YYNGEE. The CDR3 consists of 14 residues. The CDR3 region is CASSASGAKNIQYF. The DNA for the CDR3 is TGTGCCAGCAGCGCTTCGGGAGCCAAAAACATTCAGTACTTC.

The chain recombines TRBV9 with TRBJ1-2; D not certain. CDR3 size: 14 residues. The V and J ends lost 4 bases and 2 bases respectively, with 12 bases between them. Per germline, CDR1 SGDLS and CDR2 YYNGEE. Here the CDR3 DNA reads TGTGCCAGCAGCAGTACGGCAGCCAACTATGGCTACACCTTC. Protein product: CASSSTAANYGYTF.

V and J are TRBV5-6 and TRBJ2-3; D perhaps matches TRBD2 (5 bases). The CDR3 is 16 residues long. Trimming stripped 5 bases from V and 7 bases from J, with 23 bases between. Per germline, CDR1 SGHDT and CDR2 YYEEEE. As DNA, the CDR3 is TGTGCCAGCAGTTCGGAGTGGGCTAGCCTCGGGAATACGCAGTATTTT. Translating it yields CASSSEWASLGNTQYF.

This clone was recorded a few times. V usage is TRBV7-2 and J usage is TRBJ2-3; D ambiguous. The germline V and J ends were trimmed by 3 bases and 2 bases, with 15 bases remaining between them. Per germline, CDR1 SGHTA and CDR2 FQGNSA. The CDR3 runs 16 residues. The CDR3 protein is CASSFINGLDTDTQYF. The CDR3 DNA reads as TGTGCCAGCAGCTTTATTAACGGATTAGACACAGATACGCAGTATTTT. The complete variable domain, with remaining parts taken from reference TRBV7-2 and TRBJ2-3, reads GAGVSQSPSNKVTEKGKDVELRCDPISGHTALYWYRQSLGQGLEFLIYFQGNSAPDKSGLPSDRFSAERTGGSVSTLTIQRTQQEDSAVYLCASSFINGLDTDTQYFGPGTRLTVL.

This clone was counted once. This chain uses TRBV19 with TRBJ2-1; no clear D gene. The CDR3 has 15 residues. Looked up from germline, CDR1 is LNHDA and CDR2 is SQIVND (reference sequence). Trimming pared 4 bases from V and 3 bases from J, leaving 13 bases between. The CDR3 is CASSTKSSYYNEQFF. CDR3 nucleotide sequence: TGTGCCAGTAGTACGAAGAGCAGTTACTACAATGAGCAGTTCTTC.

The V gene is TRBV5-5, the J gene TRBJ2-5, with 8 bases fitting TRBD1. Germline CDR1 SGHKS, CDR2 YYEKEE (reference sequence). The CDR3 totals 14 residues. J lost 6 bases, V lost 5 bases, and 9 bases had no gene match. In DNA, the CDR3 is TGTGCCAGCAGTGACGGGACAGGCTTAAAGACCCAGTACTTC. It specifies CASSDGTGLKTQYF.

The chain employs TRBV5-1 and TRBJ1-2; 8 bases line up with TRBD1. CDR3 length equals 15 residues. In germline, CDR1 is SGHRS, CDR2 YFSETQ. V lost 2 bases and J lost 4; bases outside the gene matches: 7. The CDR3 nucleotides are TGCGCCAGCAGCTTCCCGGGACAGGCATCCTATGGCTACACCTTC. Translated: CASSFPGQASYGYTF. The full variable domain, its missing parts supplied by reference TRBV5-1 and TRBJ1-2, is KAGVTQTPRYLIKTRGQQVTLSCSPISGHRSVSWYQQTPGQGLQFLFEYFSETQRNKGNFPGRFSGRQFSNSRSEMNVSTLELGDSALYLCASSFPGQASYGYTFGSGTRLTVV.